This record covers a single T cell receptor beta chain. The antigen remains undetermined. These data are taken from a study of post-analysis software for immune sequencing data. Study results and limitations: Controls showed lower frequencies than patients for five TRBV segments, and TRBV5-6, TRBV5-1 and TRBV20-1 were among these.

Germline assignment: CDR1 DFQATT and CDR2 SNEGSKA (reference sequence). V gave up 3 bases and J gave up 4 bases, with 13 bases separating them. The CDR3 runs to 14 residues. Unique-molecular-identifier-tagged TCR beta cDNA libraries were used. Each CDR3 protein gets one entry after TCRdb re-called the PCR reads with MiXCR. This sample has 820,000 or so distinct CDR3 sequences, with around 50% found just once. The chain recombines TRBV20-1 with TRBJ2-1; TRBD2 is a possible D gene (6 bases). This TCR derives from a girl aged 10 to 17 with multiple sclerosis. Sequenced material: blood. The CDR3 loop reads CSASGRGGYNEQFF. CDR3 bases: TGCAGTGCTAGCGGGAGAGGTGGTTACAATGAGCAGTTCTTC.